This TCR beta chain was retrieved from a study of T cell responses to AZD1222 COVID-19 vaccine. Findings of the study overall: Clonal diversity may have been underestimated in mostly white British donors.

The V end was cut by 3 bases, the J end by 0 bases, with 11 bases between. Germline V gives CDR1 KGHSH, CDR2 LQKENI. This CDR3 is 15 amino acids long. Turning to this clone: The antigen is unknown.

Clones were read by immunoSEQ multiplex PCR, and TCRdb kept only the in-frame ones, dropping some. The data show some 130,000 clones, with just under 95% seen just once and approximately 7% held by the top ten. This TCR came from an adult who received the AZD1222 COVID-19 vaccine. The chain links TRBV18 to TRBJ1-1; TRBD1 is a possible D gene (6 bases). The sequencing used peripheral blood, collected 28 days after the second AZD1222 dose. CDR3 sequence reads: CASSPNRVMNTEAFF. Here the CDR3 DNA reads TGTGCCAGCTCACCCAACAGGGTAATGAACACTGAAGCTTTCTTT. Variable domain in full (rest from reference TRBV18 and TRBJ1-1): NAGVMQNPRHLVRRRGQEARLRCSPMKGHSHVYWYRQLPEEGLKFMVYLQKENIIDESGMPKERFSAEFPKEGPSILRIQQVVRGDSAAYFCASSPNRVMNTEAFFGQGTRLTVV.